This T cell receptor beta chain was captured by sequencing in a study of cytomegalovirus exposure and HLA in healthy donors (dated by TCRdb to about 2017). Regarding the study in general: According to an earlier analysis of 587 of the donors, 150 million to 200 million T cells yielded roughly 110 million unique TCR beta sequences and 276 Gb of sequence data. Class I and class II HLA loci were covered by the typing at four-digit resolution. To predict cytomegalovirus infection status, the study combined high-throughput TCR immunosequencing, statistical association of individual TCRs with disease status, and machine learning. Rather than drawing on any new phenotypic data, the later analysis identified candidate immune exposures from TCR beta sequences and the way those sequences occurred across donors. An early release that covered about 600 HLA-typed donors contained around 300 gigabases of sequencing data and about 93 million unique TCR sequences. Roughly five DR-DQ haplotypes were handled as single units for association and clustering, since linkage in the cohort was strong. All discovery cohort repertoires had been generated using a single sequencing platform. A later analysis re-analyzed previously published TCR beta repertoires from roughly 690 donors and added high-resolution HLA genotyping to study TCR occurrence patterns. To decide whether each TCR beta V gene segment behaved as functional or pseudogenic, an earlier analysis of fewer than 750 of the donors relied on high-throughput TCR beta sequencing. Of the 398 genotyped donors, approximately 83% fell in the genetic ancestry cluster associated with self-reported Caucasian donors. Across some 400 genotyped donors of the cohort, an average of roughly 230,000 unique TCR beta nucleotide sequences per donor were sequenced, and approximately 17% of those sequences were non-productive. Typing coverage differed by locus: A, B, C, DRB1 and DQB1 were typed in roughly 620-640 donors, DQA1 in about 500, DPA1 in 600 to 610, and DPB1 in around 490. In a later genetic analysis, genome-wide SNP genotypes for about three fifths of the roughly 670 donors were used, and that subset was treated as a discovery cohort. In addition to the first cohort of 666 subjects, a separate validation cohort of approximately 130 different subjects was used. The study aimed to test whether signatures of past pathogen exposure could be identified by cataloging public T cell receptors. The study used immunosequencing to profile the T cell repertoires of approximately 630 subjects and linked those repertoires to cytomegalovirus serostatus. Donor age, sex, ethnicity and CMV serostatus were compiled alongside the repertoire data.

The library was produced with the immunoSEQ multiplex PCR assay. The multiplex PCR relied on a mix of 60 forward primers for TCR Vbeta segments and 13 reverse primers for TCR Jbeta segments. The CDR3 region of rearranged TCR beta genes was amplified from genomic DNA with a multiplex PCR assay. The amplified TCR beta libraries were sequenced on the Illumina HiSeq System as 87-base-pair reads. For the original study's pipeline: Across the roughly 670 repertoires, a later analysis counted tens of millions of unique TCR beta chains, around 11 million of which were shared by at least two donors. A nearest-neighbor algorithm error-corrected the raw reads and collapsed the reads into unique sequences, merging closely related sequences to remove PCR and sequencing errors. V, D and J gene segments were assigned by aligning CDR3 sequences to IMGT reference sequences. For a sequence to be retained, a match of at least six nucleotides to both a V gene segment and a J gene segment was required. A rearrangement counted as productive if the CDR3 had no stop codons and remained in frame with V and J, and every other rearrangement counted as non-productive. Following IMGT convention, CDR3 was defined as the stretch from the second conserved V-encoded cysteine up to the conserved J-encoded phenylalanine. The earlier analysis of about 570 of the donors excluded any sequence lacking an unambiguous match to a single V gene segment. An earlier analysis of several hundred of the donors classified V segments as functional when productive rearrangements were above 56.7% and as segregating when the standard deviation between donors was above 5%. A statistical classification framework was developed to diagnose cytomegalovirus status using the catalog of TCR beta chain sequences. V and J gene assignment, in a later analysis, came from comparing TCR nucleotide sequences with IMGT/GENE-DB human TR gene sequences. A later analysis assigned CDR3 sequences and most-parsimonious VDJ recombination scenarios with the TCRdist pipeline. In a later analysis, every TCR beta chain was defined by the combination of its CDR3 amino acid sequence and its V-gene family, and reads without a unique V-gene family were dropped. As a way to deal with suspected cross-contamination and a sequencing artifact, a later analysis dropped 640 or so nucleotide sequences that were highly shared and had low generation probability. A later analysis calculated a clonal expansion index for each public chain from normalized within-repertoire ranks of inferred template counts. A later analysis computed generation probabilities with a VDJ recombination model fitted to out-of-frame rearrangements, and checked the results against IGoR. In a later analysis, TCR-TCR, TCR-HLA and TCR-CMV co-occurrence was scored with hypergeometric tests, and a repertoire-size bias correction was applied to TCR pairs. A later analysis estimated false discovery rates by permuting HLA or CMV assignments 20 times. In a later analysis, co-occurring TCRs were grouped using DBSCAN, with TCRdist sequence similarity added in when clustering inside HLA-allele-positive subsets. Repertoires with fewer than 30,000 or more than 120,000 public chains were left out of co-occurrence clustering, as were five repertoires with anomalous nucleotide sharing. This is the immuneACCESS table as TCRdb keeps it, with only in-frame sequences that have V and J called. A part of the clones is gone; compared with another copy, unresolved V genes explain less than half, and the rest is unexplained. V and J calls and clone size are copied from that table; D and trimming were computed from the DNA. Here the sample has about 200,000 clones; 85% occur a single time. The top ten clones comprise about 2.2% of the sample.

The CDR3 sequence holds 18 residues, the cysteine and phenylalanine included. Kept here is only the CDR3 DNA, which spans 54 bases and is read in frame from base 1. CDR1 is given as MDHEN and CDR2 as SYDVKM, both from the germline V gene. Trimming at the junction amounts to 3 bases on V and 0 bases on J, and the germline ends lie 18 bases apart. Beyond this particular receptor, the publication reports: CMV serostatus was the only immune exposure information available for the cohort. Compared with the 666-donor mean, donors in an Asian-associated ancestry cluster had fewer N-insertions in productive TCRs, according to a later genetic analysis. V-gene and J-gene trimming of TCR beta chains was associated with a missense DCLRE1C variant in a later genetic analysis, and the association was replicated in an independent cohort. Across donors, most TCR sequences were observed very rarely, whereas some public TCRs were present in many individuals. Cytomegalovirus status was reported to be diagnosed by the classifier with high specificity and sensitivity in both the original and validation cohorts. In an earlier analysis of about 550 of the donors, most TCR beta V segments were observed in productive rearrangements about 90% or about 30% of the time, broadly matching IMGT annotations. According to a later analysis, most CMV-associated TCR beta chains appeared to be HLA-restricted, and the HLA associations seemed to be driven largely by CMV exposure. Roughly uniform sequencing depth across donors was assumed in presence/absence analyses, although this assumption may not hold. A cluster of highly shared sequence variants was judged likely to represent a technical artifact of the sequencing pipeline. A few of the identified cytomegalovirus-associated TCR beta chains were confirmed in vitro to be specific for cytomegalovirus antigens. The cohort was sequenced for TCR beta chains only, and without alpha or paired-chain data the features that could be detected were limited. A later analysis found that HLA-associated TCR beta chains were more clonally expanded and had lower generation probabilities than equally common non-associated chains. Correlated functional status among segregating V segments might reflect linkage disequilibrium, but an unknown experimental factor could not be ruled out. Because some donors lacked HLA typing at each locus, the association tests relied only on the typed subset. In a later analysis, several top co-occurrence clusters were reported to appear linked to parvovirus B19, influenza, CMV and Epstein-Barr virus. Because counts were too low, about 15 rarely observed V segments, including chromosome 9 orphons, were left out of the earlier analysis of 500 to 750 of the donors. The study gave a list of about 160 TCR beta chains associated with cytomegalovirus. The 87-base-pair reads could not distinguish some IMGT-functional V segments, including TRBV6-2 and TRBV6-3, so those segments were excluded. A later analysis found that TCR association rates varied across HLA loci, with DRB1 alleles showing the most associated TCRs and HLA-C alleles the fewest. The authors suggested that the approach could potentially be generalized to other disease states and immunological phenotypes. In a later analysis, some 17,000 TCR beta sequences were associated with specific HLA alleles at a false discovery rate of 0.05. A further reported finding was that TCR beta sequences accurately predicted the HLA-A and HLA-B alleles for most subjects in the first cohort. Strong co-occurrence of HLA alleles, especially DR and DQ, made assigning TCR associations to individual alleles difficult.

The cohort comprised several hundred healthy bone marrow donors. At the time of sampling, all cohort members were nominally healthy, though unrecorded immune exposures were likely present. The donor was CMV seronegative and belonged to the group of roughly 330 seronegative cohort members. Each donor provided a peripheral blood sample, and peripheral blood mononuclear cells were used for TCR beta sequencing. The Qiagen DNeasy Blood Extraction Kit was used to extract genomic DNA from the blood cell samples. For this clone: It lacks a known antigen. No base quality information exists; no much larger clone differs at one position.

The chain joins TRBV28 to TRBJ1-5, with no confident D gene call. The sequenced sample consisted of PBMCs. This TCR came from a woman between 50 and 59 years old in good health and CMV-seronegative. The CDR3 sequence is CASSFRSLESPSNQPQHF. The nucleotides read TGTGCCAGCAGTTTTAGGAGCTTGGAGTCCCCTAGCAATCAGCCCCAGCATTTT.